Shown below are 20 T cell receptor beta chains from a single sample sequenced in a study of cytomegalovirus exposure and HLA in healthy donors (dated by TCRdb to about 2017). The library was built by means of the immunoSEQ multiplex PCR assay. TCRdb stores this immuneACCESS table with in-frame sequences only. Part of the clones is absent; in the studies checked, under half of the shortfall reflects unresolved V genes, and no reason is known for the rest. In this sample the table shows 200,000 or so clones, over 65% of which occur a single time. In total, the top ten clones hold roughly 7% of the sample. Sequencing was performed on PBMCs. The receptor source for this set is a man between 18 and 29 years old in good health and CMV-seropositive.

This chain connects TRBV14 to TRBJ2-7; unclear D gene. The germline gives CDR1 SGHDN, CDR2 FVKESK. The germline V and J ends were trimmed by 6 bases and 0 bases, with 18 bases remaining between them. This CDR3 comprises 16 residues. CDR3 coding DNA: TGTGCCAGCAGGCCAACAGAGAACGGTAGCTCCTACGAGCAGTACTTC. It translates to CASRPTENGSSYEQYF.

This chain connects TRBV11-2 to TRBJ2-3, with 8 positions matching TRBD2. The CDR3 runs 16 residues. The germline gives CDR1 SGHAT, CDR2 FQNNGV. Trimming took 4 bases from V and 4 from J; bases not matched to a gene: 10. CDR3 bases: TGTGCCAGCAGCTCCACCTTCCCGGGAGGGGCAGATACGCAGTATTTT. Its translation is CASSSTFPGGADTQYF.

The chain joins TRBV15 to TRBJ1-5; 9 bases map to TRBD1. The CDR3 is 17 residues long. Germline-derived CDR1 and CDR2 are LNHNV and YYDKDF (reference sequence). The V segment lost 4 bases and the J segment 1 base; nucleotides outside the gene matches: 8. The CDR3 spells CATSTHRGTGSNQPQHF. As DNA, the CDR3 is TGTGCCACCAGCACCCACCGGGGGACAGGGAGCAATCAGCCCCAGCATTTT. The complete variable domain, with remaining parts taken from reference TRBV15 and TRBJ1-5, reads DAMVIQNPRYQVTQFGKPVTLSCSQTLNHNVMYWYQQKSSQAPKLLFHYYDKDFNNEADTPDNFQSRRPNTSFCFLDIRSPGLGDTAMYLCATSTHRGTGSNQPQHFGDGTRLSIL.

This clone was counted ten times or more. The chain employs TRBV5-1 and TRBJ1-1; maybe TRBD1 (5 bases). The CDR3 contains 13 residues. V lost 5 bases to trimming and J lost 4 bases, with 12 bases between them. The V gene's germline CDR1 is SGHRS and CDR2 YFSETQ. In DNA, the CDR3 is TGCGCCAGCAGTTCTGCGGGGGGCACTGAAGCTTTCTTT. Protein product: CASSSAGGTEAFF.

This clone is deemed hyperexpanded. The genes are TRBV9 and TRBJ2-3; possible D gene TRBD1, 5 bases. This CDR3 is built from 17 residues. From germline, CDR1 is SGDLS and CDR2 YYNGEE. Trimming took off 4 bases at V and 0 bases at J, with 18 bases between the two ends. The CDR3 region has the DNA TGTGCCAGCAGCCCCGGCGCCAGGGAAACTAGCACAGATACGCAGTATTTT. This sequence encodes CASSPGARETSTDTQYF.

CDR3 in DNA: TGTGCCAGCAGCTTAGGACACAACAATGAGCAGTTCTTC. It specifies CASSLGHNNEQFF. V and J are TRBV11-3 and TRBJ2-1; D not resolved. The CDR3 runs to 13 residues. Per germline, CDR1 SGHNT and CDR2 YENEEA. V lost 1 base to trimming and J lost 5 bases, with 6 bases between them. Complete variable domain (other parts from reference TRBV11-3 and TRBJ2-1): EAGVVQSPRYKIIEKKQPVAFWCNPISGHNTLYWYLQNLGQGPELLIRYENEEAVDDSQLPKDRFSAERLKGVDSTLKIQPAELGDSAVYLCASSLGHNNEQFFGPGTRLTVL.

V is TRBV10-3 and J is TRBJ2-7; D not resolved. CDR1 and CDR2 (germline): ENHRY, SYGVKD. The V end was cut by 2 bases, the J end by 4 bases, with 6 bases between. The CDR3 loop spans 12 amino acids. The DNA of the CDR3 is TGTGCCATCAGTGAGCACGGTTACGAGCAGTACTTC. It translates to CAISEHGYEQYF.

The chain carries TRBV9 and TRBJ2-1, with 11 nucleotides matching TRBD1. Trimming cost V 4 bases and J 6 bases; bases outside gene matches: 6. CDR3 length: 15 amino acids. The V gene's germline CDR1 is SGDLS and CDR2 YYNGEE. CDR3 loop: CASSPRDRGGNEQFF. The CDR3 region has the DNA TGTGCCAGCAGCCCCCGGGACAGGGGGGGCAATGAGCAGTTCTTC. Full variable domain (remainder filled in from reference TRBV9 and TRBJ2-1): DSGVTQTPKHLITATGQRVTLRCSPRSGDLSVYWYQQSLDQGLQFLIQYYNGEERAKGNILERFSAQQFPDLHSELNLSSLELGDSALYFCASSPRDRGGNEQFFGPGTRLTVL.

CDR3: CASSSVGIRAPYEQYF. The CDR3 bases are TGTGCCAGCAGTTCAGTCGGGATTCGAGCCCCCTACGAGCAGTACTTC. The chain joins TRBV28 to TRBJ2-7; tentatively, D is TRBD2 (5 bases). Germline CDR1 reads MDHEN; CDR2 reads SYDVKM. V lost 4 bases and J 2 bases, leaving 18 bases between the germline ends. The CDR3 has 16 amino acids.

The V and J genes are TRBV7-8 and TRBJ2-1; maybe TRBD1 (6 bases). The V end was cut by 1 base, the J end by 0 bases, with 10 bases between. Germline values: CDR1 SGHVS, CDR2 FQNEAQ. This CDR3 contains 16 residues. In DNA, the CDR3 is TGTGCCAGCAGCTTAGGACAGGCTTTCTCCTACAATGAGCAGTTCTTC. It translates to CASSLGQAFSYNEQFF.

The chain is built from TRBV6-6 and TRBJ1-1; D is ambiguous. V was pared by 7 bases and J by 5 bases, with 20 bases between. The germline gives CDR1 MNHNY, CDR2 SVGAGI (reference sequence). CDR3 length equals 15 residues. The CDR3 is CASNPRREFGTEAFF. The CDR3 DNA sequence: TGTGCCAGCAATCCGCGGAGGGAATTTGGGACTGAAGCTTTCTTT.

The rearrangement uses TRBV6-1 and TRBJ2-7; a possible D gene is TRBD2 (6 bases). The germline gives CDR1 MNHNS, CDR2 SASEGT. V lost 1 base and J lost 3, with 10 bases in between. This CDR3 comprises 14 residues. CDR3 bases: TGTGCCAGCAGTGAAGTTGGAGGGAACTACGAGCAGTACTTC. Residues: CASSEVGGNYEQYF.

The CDR3 is CASCRGAAYEQYF. The CDR3 bases are TGTGCCAGCTGCCGGGGGGCCGCCTACGAGCAGTACTTC. The chain uses TRBV6-5 and TRBJ2-7; D may be TRBD2 (7 bases). The CDR3 is 13 residues long. Germline CDR1 is MNHEY and CDR2 is SVGAGI. The V and J ends lost 8 bases and 2 bases respectively, with 13 bases between them.

J is TRBJ1-2 and V is TRBV7-2; D perhaps matches TRBD1 (5 bases). Looked up from germline, CDR1 is SGHTA and CDR2 is FQGNSA. Trimming pared 6 bases from V and 4 bases from J, leaving 18 bases between. The CDR3 is 15 amino acids. The CDR3 here is CASSPLGQGGYGYTF. CDR3 DNA sequence: TGTGCCAGCAGTCCATTAGGGCAGGGAGGCTATGGCTACACCTTC.

This sequence joins TRBV6-1 and TRBJ2-7, with D hard to call. In germline, CDR1 is MNHNS, CDR2 SASEGT. There are 14 residues in the CDR3. V was pared by 8 bases and J by 1 base, with 15 bases between. The CDR3 coding sequence is TGTGCCAGCTCCCTCCAGTCAGGTTCCTACGAGCAGTACTTC. Its protein is CASSLQSGSYEQYF.

V usage is TRBV7-6 and J usage is TRBJ1-5; possible D gene TRBD1, 5 bases. V lost 5 bases and J 0 bases, leaving 11 bases between the germline ends. The CDR3 covers 15 residues. Germline V gives CDR1 SGHVS, CDR2 FNYEAQ. The CDR3 region is CASSPLGDSNQPQHF. CDR3 coding DNA: TGTGCCAGCAGCCCGCTAGGGGATAGCAATCAGCCCCAGCATTTT.

CDR3 in amino acids: CASSDATQAGQGADGYTF. In DNA, the CDR3 is TGTGCCAGCAGTGACGCCACCCAAGCGGGACAGGGGGCCGATGGCTACACCTTC. The rearrangement uses TRBV25-1 and TRBJ1-2; 12 positions match TRBD1. The CDR3 loop spans 18 amino acids. J lost 6 bases, V lost 3 bases, and 14 bases had no gene match. The germline gives CDR1 MGHDK, CDR2 SYGVNS.

V and J are TRBV13 and TRBJ2-7; D call uncertain. The germline gives CDR1 PRHDT, CDR2 FYEKMQ (reference sequence). The CDR3 extends over 15 amino acids. Trimming took 5 bases from V and 3 from J, leaving 17 bases between them. In nucleotides, the CDR3 is TGTGCCAGCAGCCAAGACTCACCCCCCAACTACGAGCAGTACTTC. Translation: CASSQDSPPNYEQYF.

In its sample, this clone was seen a few times. J is TRBJ2-1 and V is TRBV7-2; unclear D gene. CDR1 is SGHTA and CDR2 is FQGNSA in the germline V gene. CDR3 size: 15 residues. Trimming took 3 bases from V and 8 from J, leaving 17 bases between them. The CDR3 coding sequence is TGTGCCAGCAGCTTCTCCACTCAAAGGAGCGATGAGCAGTTCTTC. Translation: CASSFSTQRSDEQFF.

DNA of the CDR3: TGTGCCAGCAGCTCCCCCGGACTCAAAGAGACCCAGTACTTC. It specifies CASSSPGLKETQYF. V and J are TRBV7-2 and TRBJ2-5; tentative D call: TRBD2 (5 bases). CDR1 SGHTA and CDR2 FQGNSA come from the germline V gene. Trimming removed 4 bases from V and 3 bases from J, with 12 bases in between. This CDR3 is 14 amino acids long.